The clone carrying this TCR beta chain was picked up one time. TCRdb keeps only in-frame clones here, not all; method: immunoSEQ multiplex PCR. The profile shows tens of thousands of clones, approximately 88% of them singletons. Germline V gives CDR1 GTSNPN, CDR2 SVGIG (reference sequence). CDR3 length equals 14 residues. After removal of 0 bases from V and 9 bases from J, the junction contained 7 bases not matched to a gene. The sample originates from a study of PD-L1 blockade in urothelial cancer. Time point reported: pretreatment peripheral blood. Here the sequenced sample was PBMCs, taken around atezolizumab (anti-PD-L1) treatment. The J gene is TRBJ2-1, the V gene TRBV30; 8 bases fit TRBD2. This sequence was found in a man aged 50-59 years with urothelial cancer. The CDR3 coding sequence is TGTGCCTGGAGTGTAGGCTCAGCGGGAGTTGAGCAGTTCTTC. It encodes CAWSVGSAGVEQFF.